This TCR beta chain originates from a study of tumor-infiltrating lymphocytes in primary liver carcinoma. In the case of this clonotype: Its antigen is still unknown. At one of its ends the junction is not consistent with the germline gene, which may arise from a read error.

The CDR3 length is 14 residues. The germline V gene has CDR1 MGHRA and CDR2 YSYEKL. Co-extracted RNA and DNA came from roughly 20-30 mg of unsorted bulk tissue. Tumor samples each held over 80% viable tumor cells. Reverse transcription of 450 to 500 ng total RNA with a constant-region primer produced TCR beta cDNA. Amplification in three nested multiplex PCR rounds with slightly modified ARM-PCR gave rise to TCR beta libraries. PCR rounds one and two used TRBV1-TRBV30 forward primers with a C-beta reverse primer for 10 cycles each. TCRdb recomputed calls from the multiplex PCR reads with MiXCR, one row per CDR3 protein. The sample includes 65,000 to 90,000 distinct CDR3 sequences, 72% of them seen just once. Findings of the study overall: Tumor top-250-clone fraction significantly exceeded that of blood (p = 0.039). Only about 8-25% of top clones appeared in all five tumor regions. Researchers found tumor-adjacent and tumor-blood pairs overlapped less than tumor region pairs.

Sequencing input: liver tumor tissue from sampling region 1. Subset noted: tumor region T1, superior pole. The source of this sequence is a man in his forties or fifties with primary liver carcinoma and hepatitis B virus infection. This chain links TRBV4-1 with TRBJ2-2; possibly TRBD2 for D (5 bases). CDR3: CASSRSLNTGELSF. For the CDR3, the DNA is TGCGCCAGCAGCCGATCTCTGAACACCGGGGAGCTGTCTTTT.